The TCR beta chain under discussion was sequenced for a study of cytomegalovirus exposure and HLA in healthy donors. Trimming removed 7 bases at V and 0 bases at J, with 11 bases between. This CDR3 is built from 14 residues. Germline V gene sequence: CDR1 LNHDA, CDR2 SQIVND (reference sequence). Findings and caveats of the study: Rarity marked most TCR sequences, yet some public TCRs occurred in many donors. It was reportedly the case that the classifier diagnosed cytomegalovirus status with high specificity and sensitivity.

On this clone itself: The antigen remains undetermined.

The protocol was immunoSEQ multiplex PCR, while the TCRdb copy is restricted to in-frame clones and leaves out a portion. The repertoire holds approximately 270,000 clones, with about 86% as singletons. This receptor was identified in a young woman in good health and CMV-seronegative. The sample consisted of PBMCs. J is TRBJ2-3 and V is TRBV19; D perhaps matches TRBD2 (5 bases). The CDR3 DNA sequence: TGTGCCAGTAACTGGGGAGCTAGCACAGATACGCAGTATTTT. Encoded protein: CASNWGASTDTQYF. Based on the CDR3 plus reference TRBV19 and TRBJ2-3, the full variable domain is DGGITQSPKYLFRKEGQNVTLSCEQNLNHDAMYWYRQDPGQGLRLIYYSQIVNDFQKGDIAEGYSVSREKKESFPLTVTSAQKNPTAFYLCASNWGASTDTQYFGPGTRLTVL.